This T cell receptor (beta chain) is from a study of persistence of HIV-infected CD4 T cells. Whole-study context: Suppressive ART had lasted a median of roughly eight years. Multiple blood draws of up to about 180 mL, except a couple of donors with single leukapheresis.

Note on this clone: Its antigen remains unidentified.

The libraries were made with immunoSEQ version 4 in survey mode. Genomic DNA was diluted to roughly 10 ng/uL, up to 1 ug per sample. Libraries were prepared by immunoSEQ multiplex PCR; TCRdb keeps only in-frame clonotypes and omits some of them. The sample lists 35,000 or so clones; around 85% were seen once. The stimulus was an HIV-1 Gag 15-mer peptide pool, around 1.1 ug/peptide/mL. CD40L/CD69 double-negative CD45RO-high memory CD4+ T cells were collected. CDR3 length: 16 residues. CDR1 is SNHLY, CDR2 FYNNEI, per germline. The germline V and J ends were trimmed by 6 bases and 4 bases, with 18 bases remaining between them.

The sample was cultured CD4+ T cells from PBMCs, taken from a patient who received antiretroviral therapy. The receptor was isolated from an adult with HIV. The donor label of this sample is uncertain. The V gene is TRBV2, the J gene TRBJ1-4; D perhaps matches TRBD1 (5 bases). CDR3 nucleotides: TGTGCCAGCAGCCCGCGCACAGGCGTCGGTAATGAAAAACTGTTTTTT. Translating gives CASSPRTGVGNEKLFF. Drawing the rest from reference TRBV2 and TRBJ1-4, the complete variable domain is EPEVTQTPSHQVTQMGQEVILRCVPISNHLYFYWYRQILGQKVEFLVSFYNNEISEKSEIFDDQFSVERPDGSNFTLKIRSTKLEDSAMYFCASSPRTGVGNEKLFFGSGTQLSVL.